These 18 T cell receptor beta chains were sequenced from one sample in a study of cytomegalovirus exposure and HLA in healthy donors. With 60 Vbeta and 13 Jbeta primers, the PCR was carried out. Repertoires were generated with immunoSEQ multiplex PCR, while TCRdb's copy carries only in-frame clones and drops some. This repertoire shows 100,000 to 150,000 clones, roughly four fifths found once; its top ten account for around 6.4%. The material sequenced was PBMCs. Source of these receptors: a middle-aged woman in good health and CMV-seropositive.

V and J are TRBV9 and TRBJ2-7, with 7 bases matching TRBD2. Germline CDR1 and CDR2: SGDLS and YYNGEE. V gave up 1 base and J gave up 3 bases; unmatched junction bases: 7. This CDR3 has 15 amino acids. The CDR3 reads CASSVSSWEGYEQYF. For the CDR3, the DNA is TGTGCCAGCAGCGTATCATCTTGGGAGGGCTACGAGCAGTACTTC.

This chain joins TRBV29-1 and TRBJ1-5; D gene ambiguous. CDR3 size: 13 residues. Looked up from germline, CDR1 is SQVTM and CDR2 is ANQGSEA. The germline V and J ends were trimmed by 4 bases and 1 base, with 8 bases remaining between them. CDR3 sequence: CSVAGNSNQPQHF. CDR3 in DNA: TGCAGCGTTGCCGGGAACAGCAATCAGCCCCAGCATTTT.

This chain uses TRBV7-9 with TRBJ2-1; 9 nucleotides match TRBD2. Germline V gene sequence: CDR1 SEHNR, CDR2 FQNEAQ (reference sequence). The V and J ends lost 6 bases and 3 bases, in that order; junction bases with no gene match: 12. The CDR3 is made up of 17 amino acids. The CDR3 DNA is TGTGCCAGCAGAACCGGGACTAGCAGACTCAACTACAATGAGCAGTTCTTC. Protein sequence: CASRTGTSRLNYNEQFF.

CDR3 sequence reads: CASSLLLRGNTEAFF. In nucleotides, the CDR3 is TGTGCCAGCAGCTTACTCCTGCGGGGGAACACTGAAGCTTTCTTT. The chain uses TRBV7-8 and TRBJ1-1, with D unclear. The CDR3 is made up of 15 amino acids. Germline V CDR1 and CDR2: SGHVS, FQNEAQ. V was trimmed by 2 bases and J by 1 base, leaving 11 bases between them.

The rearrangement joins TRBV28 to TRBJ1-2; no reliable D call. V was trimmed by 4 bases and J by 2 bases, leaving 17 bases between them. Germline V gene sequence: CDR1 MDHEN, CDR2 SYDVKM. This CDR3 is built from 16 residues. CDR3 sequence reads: CASSSPRGGSNYGYTF. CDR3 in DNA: TGTGCCAGCAGTTCACCCCGTGGCGGGTCCAACTATGGCTACACCTTC.

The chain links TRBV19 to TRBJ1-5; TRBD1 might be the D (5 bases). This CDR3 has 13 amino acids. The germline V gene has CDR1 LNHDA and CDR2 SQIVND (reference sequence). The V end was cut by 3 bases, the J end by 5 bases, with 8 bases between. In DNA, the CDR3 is TGTGCCAGTAGTATCCAGGGCGATCAGCCCCAGCATTTT. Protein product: CASSIQGDQPQHF.

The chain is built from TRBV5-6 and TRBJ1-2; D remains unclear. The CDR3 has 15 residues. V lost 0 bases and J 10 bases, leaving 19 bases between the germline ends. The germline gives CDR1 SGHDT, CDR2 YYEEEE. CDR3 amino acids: CASSLVDRRGNAYTF. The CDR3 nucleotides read TGTGCCAGCAGCTTGGTCGATAGGCGGGGAAACGCCTACACCTTC. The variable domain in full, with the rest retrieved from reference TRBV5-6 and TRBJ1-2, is DAGVTQSPTHLIKTRGQQVTLRCSPKSGHDTVSWYQQALGQGPQFIFQYYEEEERQRGNFPDRFSGHQFPNYSSELNVNALLLGDSALYLCASSLVDRRGNAYTFGSGTRLTVV.

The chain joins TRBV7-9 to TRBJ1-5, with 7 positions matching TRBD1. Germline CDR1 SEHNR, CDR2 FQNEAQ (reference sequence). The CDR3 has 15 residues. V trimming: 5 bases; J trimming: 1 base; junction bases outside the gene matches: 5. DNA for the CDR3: TGTGCCAGCAGCCCCGCAGGGGGGAGCAATCAGCCCCAGCATTTT. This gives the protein CASSPAGGSNQPQHF.

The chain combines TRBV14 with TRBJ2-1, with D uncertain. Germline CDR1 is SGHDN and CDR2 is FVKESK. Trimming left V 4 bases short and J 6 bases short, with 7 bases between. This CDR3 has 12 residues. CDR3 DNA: TGTGCCAGCAGCCCCGAGTTCAATGAGCAGTTCTTC. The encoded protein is CASSPEFNEQFF.

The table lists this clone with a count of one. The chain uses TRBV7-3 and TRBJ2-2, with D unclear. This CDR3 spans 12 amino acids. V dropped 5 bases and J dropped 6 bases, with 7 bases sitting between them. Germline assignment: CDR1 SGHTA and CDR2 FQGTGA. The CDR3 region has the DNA TGTGCCAGCAGCCCACGGGCCGGGGAGCTGTTTTTT. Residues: CASSPRAGELFF.

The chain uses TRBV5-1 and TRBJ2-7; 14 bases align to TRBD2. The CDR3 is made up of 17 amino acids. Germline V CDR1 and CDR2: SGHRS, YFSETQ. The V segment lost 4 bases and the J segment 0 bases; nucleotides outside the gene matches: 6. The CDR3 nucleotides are TGCGCCAGCAGCAAGGAGGGGACTAGCGGGAGCTCCTACGAGCAGTACTTC. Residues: CASSKEGTSGSSYEQYF.

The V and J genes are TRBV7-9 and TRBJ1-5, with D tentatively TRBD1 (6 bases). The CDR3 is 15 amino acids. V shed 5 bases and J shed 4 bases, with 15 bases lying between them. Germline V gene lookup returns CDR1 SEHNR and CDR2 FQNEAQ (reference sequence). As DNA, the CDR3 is TGTGCCAGCAGCGTACAGGGTGGAGGAAATCAGCCCCAGCATTTT. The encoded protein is CASSVQGGGNQPQHF.

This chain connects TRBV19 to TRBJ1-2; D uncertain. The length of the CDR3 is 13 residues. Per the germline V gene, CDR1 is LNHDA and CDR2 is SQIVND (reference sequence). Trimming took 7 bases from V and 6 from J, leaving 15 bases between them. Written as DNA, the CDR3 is TGTGCCAGTAATTCTGGAGTAAATGATGGCTACACCTTC. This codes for CASNSGVNDGYTF. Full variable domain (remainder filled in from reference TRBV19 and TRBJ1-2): DGGITQSPKYLFRKEGQNVTLSCEQNLNHDAMYWYRQDPGQGLRLIYYSQIVNDFQKGDIAEGYSVSREKKESFPLTVTSAQKNPTAFYLCASNSGVNDGYTFGSGTRLTVV.

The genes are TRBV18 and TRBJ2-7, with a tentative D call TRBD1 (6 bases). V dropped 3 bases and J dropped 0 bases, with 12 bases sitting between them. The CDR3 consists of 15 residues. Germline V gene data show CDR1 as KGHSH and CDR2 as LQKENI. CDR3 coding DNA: TGTGCCAGCTCACCCGGGACACCGGACTCCTACGAGCAGTACTTC. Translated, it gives CASSPGTPDSYEQYF.

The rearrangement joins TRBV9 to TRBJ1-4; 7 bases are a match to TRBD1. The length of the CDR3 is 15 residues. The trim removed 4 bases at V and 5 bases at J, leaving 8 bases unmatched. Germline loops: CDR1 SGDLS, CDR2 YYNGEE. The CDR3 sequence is CASSPTGTANEKLFF. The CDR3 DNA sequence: TGTGCCAGCAGCCCCACCGGGACAGCCAATGAAAAACTGTTTTTT.

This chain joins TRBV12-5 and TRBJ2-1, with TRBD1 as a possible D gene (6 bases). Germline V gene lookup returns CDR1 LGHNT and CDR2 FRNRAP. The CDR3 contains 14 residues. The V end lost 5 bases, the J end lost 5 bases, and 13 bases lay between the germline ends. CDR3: CASGAGQGNNEQFF. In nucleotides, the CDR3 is TGTGCTAGTGGTGCCGGGCAGGGGAACAATGAGCAGTTCTTC.

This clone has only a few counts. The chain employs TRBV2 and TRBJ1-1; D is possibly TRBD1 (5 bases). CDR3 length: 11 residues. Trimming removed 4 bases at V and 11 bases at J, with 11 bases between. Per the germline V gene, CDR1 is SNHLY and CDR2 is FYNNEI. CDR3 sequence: CASSGGNQAFF. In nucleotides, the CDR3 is TGTGCCAGCAGTGGGGGCAATCAGGCTTTCTTT.

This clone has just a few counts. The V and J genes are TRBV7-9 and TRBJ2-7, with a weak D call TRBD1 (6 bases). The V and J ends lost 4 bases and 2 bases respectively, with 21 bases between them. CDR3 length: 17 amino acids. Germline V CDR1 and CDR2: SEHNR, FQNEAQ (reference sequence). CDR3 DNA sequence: TGTGCCAGCAGCTCCTCTGGCCCCAACAGGGCTACCTACGAGCAGTACTTC. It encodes CASSSSGPNRATYEQYF.